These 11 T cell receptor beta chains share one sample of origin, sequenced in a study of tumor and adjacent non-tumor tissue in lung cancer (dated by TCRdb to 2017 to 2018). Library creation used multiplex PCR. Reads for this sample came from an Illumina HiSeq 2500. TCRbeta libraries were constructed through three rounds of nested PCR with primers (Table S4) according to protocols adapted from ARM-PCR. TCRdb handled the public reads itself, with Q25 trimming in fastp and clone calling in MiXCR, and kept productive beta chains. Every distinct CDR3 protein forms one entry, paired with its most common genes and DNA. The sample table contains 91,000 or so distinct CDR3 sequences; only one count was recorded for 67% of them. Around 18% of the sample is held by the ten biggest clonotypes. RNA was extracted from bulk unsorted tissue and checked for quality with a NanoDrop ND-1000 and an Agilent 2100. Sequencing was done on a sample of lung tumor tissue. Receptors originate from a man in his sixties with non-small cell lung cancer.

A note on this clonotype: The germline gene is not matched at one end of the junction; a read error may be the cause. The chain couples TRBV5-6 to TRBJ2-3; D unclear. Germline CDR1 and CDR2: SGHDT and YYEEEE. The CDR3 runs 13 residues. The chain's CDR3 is CPSSLPGLDMQYF. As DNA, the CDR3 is TGTCCCAGCAGCTTACCGGGCCTCGATATGCAGTATTTT. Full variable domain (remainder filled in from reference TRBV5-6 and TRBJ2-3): DAGVTQSPTHLIKTRGQQVTLRCSPKSGHDTVSWYQQALGQGPQFIFQYYEEEERQRGNFPDRFSGHQFPNYSSELNVNALLLGDSALYLCPSSLPGLDMQYFGPGTRLTVL.

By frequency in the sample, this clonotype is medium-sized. CDR3 coding DNA: TGTGCCAGCAGTTACTCGTTGGGAATCTACGAGCAGTACTTC. Encoded protein: CASSYSLGIYEQYF. V gene TRBV6-2 or TRBV6-3 combines with J gene TRBJ2-7, with D unresolved. This CDR3 comprises 14 residues. Per the germline V gene, CDR1 is MNHEY and CDR2 is SVGEGT. Between the trimmed V and J ends, which lost 0 bases and 3 bases, there was a span of 9 bases.

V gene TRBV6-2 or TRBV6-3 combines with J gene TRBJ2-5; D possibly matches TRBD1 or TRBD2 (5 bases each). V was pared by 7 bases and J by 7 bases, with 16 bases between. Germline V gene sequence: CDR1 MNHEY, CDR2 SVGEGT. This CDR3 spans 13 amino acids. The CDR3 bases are TGTGCCAGCAACTACGGGGCCCGGGGGACCCAGTACTTC. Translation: CASNYGARGTQYF.

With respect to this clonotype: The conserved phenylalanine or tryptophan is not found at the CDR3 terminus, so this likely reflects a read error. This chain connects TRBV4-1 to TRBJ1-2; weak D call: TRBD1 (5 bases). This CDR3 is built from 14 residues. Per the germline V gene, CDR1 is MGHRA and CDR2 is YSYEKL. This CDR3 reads CTSSQVNRNYGYTL. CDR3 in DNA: TGCACCAGCAGCCAAGTTAACAGGAACTATGGCTACACCTTG.

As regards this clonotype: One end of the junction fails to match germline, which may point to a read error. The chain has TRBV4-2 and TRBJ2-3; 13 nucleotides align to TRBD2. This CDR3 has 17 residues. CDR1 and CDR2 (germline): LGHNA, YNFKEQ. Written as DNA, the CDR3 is TGTGCCAGTAGCCAAACCTTAGGGGGACTAGCGGGAAATACGCAGTATTTT. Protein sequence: CASSQTLGGLAGNTQYF.

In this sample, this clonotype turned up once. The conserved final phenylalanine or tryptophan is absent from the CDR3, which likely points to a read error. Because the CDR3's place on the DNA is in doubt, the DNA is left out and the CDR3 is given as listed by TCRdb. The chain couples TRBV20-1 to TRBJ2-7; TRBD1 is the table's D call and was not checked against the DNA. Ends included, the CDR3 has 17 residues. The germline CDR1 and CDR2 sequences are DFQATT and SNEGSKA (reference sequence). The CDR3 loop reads CSARERFGRGGPYEQYL.

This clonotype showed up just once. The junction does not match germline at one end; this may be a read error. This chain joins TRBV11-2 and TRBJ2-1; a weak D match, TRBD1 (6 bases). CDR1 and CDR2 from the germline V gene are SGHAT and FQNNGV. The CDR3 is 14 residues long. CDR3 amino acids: CGSNLGRGSSERFF. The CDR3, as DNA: TGTGGCAGCAACTTAGGCAGGGGTAGTAGTGAGCGGTTCTTC.

The CDR3 DNA is TGTGCCAGCAGCTTGGGGGGGGTGGGCAATCAGCCCCAGCATTTT. This codes for CASSLGGVGNQPQHF. V usage is TRBV13 and J usage is TRBJ1-5; possible D gene TRBD1, 5 bases. Trimming removed 3 bases from V and 2 bases from J, with 11 bases in between. The CDR3 has 15 amino acids. Germline V gene lookup returns CDR1 PRHDT and CDR2 FYEKMQ (reference sequence).

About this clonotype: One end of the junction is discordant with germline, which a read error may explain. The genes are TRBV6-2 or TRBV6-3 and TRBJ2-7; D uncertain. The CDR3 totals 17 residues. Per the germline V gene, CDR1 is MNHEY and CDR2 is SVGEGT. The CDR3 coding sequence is TGTACCAGCAGTTACGGTTATGAGAGCTGGAGACCCTACGAGCAGTACTTC. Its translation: CTSSYGYESWRPYEQYF.

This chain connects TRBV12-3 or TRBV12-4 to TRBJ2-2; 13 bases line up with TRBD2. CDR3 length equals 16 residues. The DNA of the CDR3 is TGTGCTAATGGTGGGACTAGCGGGATACCCACCGGGGAGCTGTTTTTT. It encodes CANGGTSGIPTGELFF.

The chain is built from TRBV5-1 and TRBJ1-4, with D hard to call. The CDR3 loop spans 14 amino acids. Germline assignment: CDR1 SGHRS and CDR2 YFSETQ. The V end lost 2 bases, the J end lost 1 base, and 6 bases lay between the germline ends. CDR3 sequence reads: CASSLRQTNEKLFF. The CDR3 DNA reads TGCGCCAGCAGCTTAAGGCAAACTAATGAAAAACTGTTTTTT.